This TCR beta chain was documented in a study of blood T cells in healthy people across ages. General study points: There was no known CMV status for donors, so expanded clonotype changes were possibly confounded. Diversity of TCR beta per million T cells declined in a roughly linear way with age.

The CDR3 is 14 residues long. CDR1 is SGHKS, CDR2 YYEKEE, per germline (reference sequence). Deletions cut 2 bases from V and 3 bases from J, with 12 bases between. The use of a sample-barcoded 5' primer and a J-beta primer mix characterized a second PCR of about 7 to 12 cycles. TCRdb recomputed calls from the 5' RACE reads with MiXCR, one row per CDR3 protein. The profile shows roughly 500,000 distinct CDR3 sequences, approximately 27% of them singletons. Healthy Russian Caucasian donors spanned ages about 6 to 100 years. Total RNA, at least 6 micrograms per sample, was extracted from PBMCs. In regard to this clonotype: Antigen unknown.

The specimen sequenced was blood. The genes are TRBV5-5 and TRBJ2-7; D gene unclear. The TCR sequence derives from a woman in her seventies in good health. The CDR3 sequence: CASSLDRQYYEQYF. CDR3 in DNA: TGTGCCAGCAGCTTAGACCGTCAGTACTACGAGCAGTACTTC.